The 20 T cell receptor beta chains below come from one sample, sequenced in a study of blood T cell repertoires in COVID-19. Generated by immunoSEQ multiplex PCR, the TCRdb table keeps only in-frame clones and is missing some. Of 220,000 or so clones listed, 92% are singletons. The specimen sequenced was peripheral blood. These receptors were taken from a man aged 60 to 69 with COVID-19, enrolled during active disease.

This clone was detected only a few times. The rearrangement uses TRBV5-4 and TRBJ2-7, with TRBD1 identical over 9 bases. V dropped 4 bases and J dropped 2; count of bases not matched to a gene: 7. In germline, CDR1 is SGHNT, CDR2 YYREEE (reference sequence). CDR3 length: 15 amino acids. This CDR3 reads CASSPPGQGTYEQYF. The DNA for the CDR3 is TGTGCCAGCAGCCCCCCGGGACAGGGAACCTACGAGCAGTACTTC. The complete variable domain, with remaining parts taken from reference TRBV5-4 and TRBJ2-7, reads ETGVTQSPTHLIKTRGQQVTLRCSSQSGHNTVSWYQQALGQGPQFIFQYYREEENGRGNFPPRFSGLQFPNYSSELNVNALELDDSALYLCASSPPGQGTYEQYFGPGTRLTVT.

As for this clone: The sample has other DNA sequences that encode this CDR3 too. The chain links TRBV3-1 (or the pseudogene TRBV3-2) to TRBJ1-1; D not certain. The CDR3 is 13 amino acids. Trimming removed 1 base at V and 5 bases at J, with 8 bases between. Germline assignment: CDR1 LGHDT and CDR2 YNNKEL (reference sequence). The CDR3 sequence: CASSQVANTEAFF. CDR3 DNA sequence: TGTGCCAGCAGCCAAGTGGCCAATACTGAAGCTTTCTTT.

As DNA, the CDR3 is TGTGCCAGCAGTTTATACCTAGCGGGTCTATACAATGAGCAGTTCTTC. This codes for CASSLYLAGLYNEQFF. This chain joins TRBV27 and TRBJ2-1; the match to TRBD2 covers 8 bases. The V gene end was trimmed by 1 base and the J gene end by 4 bases; junction bases not matched to a gene: 6. CDR3 size: 16 residues. The germline CDR1 and CDR2 sequences are MNHEY and SMNVEV (reference sequence).

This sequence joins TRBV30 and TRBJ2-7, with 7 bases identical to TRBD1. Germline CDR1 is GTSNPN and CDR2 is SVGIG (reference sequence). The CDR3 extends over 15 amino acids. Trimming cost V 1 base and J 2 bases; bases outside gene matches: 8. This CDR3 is CAWSADRELAYEQYF. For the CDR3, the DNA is TGTGCCTGGAGTGCCGACAGGGAGCTTGCCTACGAGCAGTACTTC.

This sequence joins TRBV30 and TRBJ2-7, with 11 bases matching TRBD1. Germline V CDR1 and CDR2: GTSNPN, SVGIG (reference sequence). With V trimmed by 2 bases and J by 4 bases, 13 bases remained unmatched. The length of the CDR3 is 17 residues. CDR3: CAWSKINPGQGGYEQYF. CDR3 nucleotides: TGTGCCTGGAGTAAAATAAACCCGGGACAGGGGGGTTACGAGCAGTACTTC.

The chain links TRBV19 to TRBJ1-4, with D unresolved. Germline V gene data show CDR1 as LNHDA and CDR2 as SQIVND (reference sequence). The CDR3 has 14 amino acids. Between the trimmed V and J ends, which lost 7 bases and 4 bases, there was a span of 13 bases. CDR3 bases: TGTGCCAGTACCCGATGGAGACGTAATGAAAAACTGTTTTTT. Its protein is CASTRWRRNEKLFF.

The CDR3 sequence: CASSQGLRISSSEQYF. The CDR3 DNA follows: TGCGCCAGCAGCCAAGGGCTAAGGATTAGCTCATCCGAGCAGTACTTC. The chain couples TRBV4-3 to TRBJ2-7; D unclear. V lost 1 base to trimming and J lost 6 bases, with 19 bases between them. The germline CDR1 and CDR2 sequences are LGHNA and YSLEER. The CDR3 has 16 residues.

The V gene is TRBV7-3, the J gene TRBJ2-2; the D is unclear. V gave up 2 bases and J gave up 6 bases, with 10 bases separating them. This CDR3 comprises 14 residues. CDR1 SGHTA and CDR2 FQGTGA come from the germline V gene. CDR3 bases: TGTGCCAGCAGCTTAGGGCGAAATTCCGGGGAGCTGTTTTTT. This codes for CASSLGRNSGELFF. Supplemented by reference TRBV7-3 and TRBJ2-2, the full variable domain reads GAGVSQTPSNKVTEKGKYVELRCDPISGHTALYWYRQSLGQGPEFLIYFQGTGAADDSGLPNDRFFAVRPEGSVSTLKIQRTERGDSAVYLCASSLGRNSGELFFGEGSRLTVL.

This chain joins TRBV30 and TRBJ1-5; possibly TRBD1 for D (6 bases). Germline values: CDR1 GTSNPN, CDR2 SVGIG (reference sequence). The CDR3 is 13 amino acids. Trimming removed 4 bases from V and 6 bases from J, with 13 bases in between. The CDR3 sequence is CAWNRQAGQPQHF. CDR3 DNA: TGTGCCTGGAACAGACAGGCGGGTCAGCCCCAGCATTTT.

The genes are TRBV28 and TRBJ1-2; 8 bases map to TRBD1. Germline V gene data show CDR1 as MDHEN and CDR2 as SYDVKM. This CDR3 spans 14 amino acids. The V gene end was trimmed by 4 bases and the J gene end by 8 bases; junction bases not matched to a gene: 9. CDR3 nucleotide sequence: TGTGCCAGCAGTTCCGGGACAGGCGGTGGGGGCTACACCTTC. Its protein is CASSSGTGGGGYTF.

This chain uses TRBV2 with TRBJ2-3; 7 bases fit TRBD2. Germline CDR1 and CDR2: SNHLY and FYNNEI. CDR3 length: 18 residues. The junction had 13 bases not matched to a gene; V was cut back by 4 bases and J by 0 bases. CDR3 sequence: CASSGPVGLAESTDTQYF. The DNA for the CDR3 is TGTGCCAGCAGTGGGCCCGTGGGCCTAGCGGAGAGCACAGATACGCAGTATTTT.

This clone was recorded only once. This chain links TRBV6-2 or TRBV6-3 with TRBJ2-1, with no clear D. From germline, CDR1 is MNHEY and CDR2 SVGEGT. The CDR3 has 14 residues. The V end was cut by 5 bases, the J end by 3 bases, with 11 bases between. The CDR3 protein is CASSPRLGYNEQFF. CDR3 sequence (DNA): TGTGCCAGCAGTCCCCGACTTGGCTACAATGAGCAGTTCTTC.

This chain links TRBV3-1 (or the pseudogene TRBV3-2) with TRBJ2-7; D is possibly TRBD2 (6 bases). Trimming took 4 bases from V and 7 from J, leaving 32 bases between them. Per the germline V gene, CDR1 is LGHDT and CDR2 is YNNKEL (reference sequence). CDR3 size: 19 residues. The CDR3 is CASSPVIGRTTDLRDEQYF. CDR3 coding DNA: TGTGCCAGCAGCCCCGTAATTGGGAGGACTACAGACCTACGAGATGAGCAGTACTTC.

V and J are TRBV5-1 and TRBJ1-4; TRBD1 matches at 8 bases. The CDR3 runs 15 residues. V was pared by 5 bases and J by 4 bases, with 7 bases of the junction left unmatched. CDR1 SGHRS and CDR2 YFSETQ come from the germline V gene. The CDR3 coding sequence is TGCGCCAGCAGACTCCAGGGGGCAGATAATGAAAAACTGTTTTTT. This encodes CASRLQGADNEKLFF.

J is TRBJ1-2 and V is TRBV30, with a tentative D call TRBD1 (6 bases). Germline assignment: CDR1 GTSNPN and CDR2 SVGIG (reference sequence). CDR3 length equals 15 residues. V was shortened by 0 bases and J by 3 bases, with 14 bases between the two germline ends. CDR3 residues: CAWSVLRGLDYGYTF. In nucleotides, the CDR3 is TGTGCCTGGAGTGTATTAAGGGGGTTGGACTATGGCTACACCTTC.

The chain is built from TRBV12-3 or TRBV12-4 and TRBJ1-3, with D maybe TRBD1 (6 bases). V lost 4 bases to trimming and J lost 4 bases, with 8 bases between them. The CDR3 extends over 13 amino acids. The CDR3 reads CASSYREGNTIYF. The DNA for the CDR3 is TGTGCCAGCAGTTACAGGGAAGGAAACACCATATATTTT.

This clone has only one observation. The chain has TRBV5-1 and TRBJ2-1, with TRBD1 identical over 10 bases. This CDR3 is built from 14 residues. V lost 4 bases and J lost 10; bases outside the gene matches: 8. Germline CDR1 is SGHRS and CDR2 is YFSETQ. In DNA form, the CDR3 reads TGCGCCAGCAGCCTGAGACAGGGGGCTGGGGAGCAGTTCTTC. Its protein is CASSLRQGAGEQFF.

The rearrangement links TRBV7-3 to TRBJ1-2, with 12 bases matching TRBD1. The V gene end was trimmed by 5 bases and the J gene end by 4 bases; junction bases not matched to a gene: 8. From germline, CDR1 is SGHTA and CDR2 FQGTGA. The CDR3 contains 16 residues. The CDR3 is CASSPGGQGASYGYTF. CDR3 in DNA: TGTGCCAGCAGCCCCGGGGGACAGGGGGCGAGCTATGGCTACACCTTC.

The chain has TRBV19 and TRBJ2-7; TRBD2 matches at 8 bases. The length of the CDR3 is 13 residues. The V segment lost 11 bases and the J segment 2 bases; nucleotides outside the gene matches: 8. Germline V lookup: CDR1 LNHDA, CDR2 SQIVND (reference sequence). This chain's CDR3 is CASRSSGTYEQYF. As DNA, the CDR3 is TGTGCCTCCCGGAGTAGCGGGACCTACGAGCAGTACTTC.

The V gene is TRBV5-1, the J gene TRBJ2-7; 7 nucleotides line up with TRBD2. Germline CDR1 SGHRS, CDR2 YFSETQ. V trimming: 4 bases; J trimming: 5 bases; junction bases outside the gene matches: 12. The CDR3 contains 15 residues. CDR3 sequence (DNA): TGCGCCAGCAGCCCCCTAAGCGGGAAAGTCAACGAGCAGTACTTC. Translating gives CASSPLSGKVNEQYF.